The 25 T cell receptor beta chains listed next were all sequenced from one sample in a study of human T cells and chemical hapten exposure. In TCRdb, the RACE reads were re-called with MiXCR into one record per CDR3 protein. The sample contains 35,000 to 45,000 distinct CDR3 sequences, about an eighth of which appear only once. As for time point: pre-sensitization, week 0. Treatment defined: therapeutic diphenylcyclopropenone sensitization with weekly scalp DPC. The sequencing used whole blood, collected in connection with sensitization to the hapten diphenylcyclopropenone (DPC). All receptors derive from a woman aged 25 to 39 with alopecia areata. Some clones in this sample may be carry-over from other donors' samples.

This clonotype was observed a few times. This chain uses TRBV24-1 with TRBJ2-3; 14 positions match TRBD2. Germline CDR1 reads KGHDR; CDR2 reads SFDVKD. V lost 3 bases, J lost 2 bases, and 18 bases stayed unmatched. This CDR3 has 22 amino acids. This chain's CDR3 is CATSDLRGRGTSGSGNTDTQYF. Here the CDR3 DNA reads TGTGCCACCAGTGATCTGAGGGGGCGAGGGACTAGCGGGAGTGGAAACACAGATACGCAGTATTTT.

This clonotype was observed a handful of times. Here the CDR3 reads CASSLEGGPQFF. The CDR3, as DNA: TGTGCCAGCAGCTTGGAGGGAGGGCCTCAGTTCTTC. V and J are TRBV7-9 and TRBJ2-1, with TRBD2 matching 7 bases. Germline V gene data show CDR1 as SEHNR and CDR2 as FQNEAQ (reference sequence). Germline trimming cut 3 bases from V and 13 bases from J; bases unmatched to any gene: 6. This CDR3 spans 12 amino acids.

This clonotype was counted between two and nine times. The rearrangement links TRBV20-1 to TRBJ2-7; the match to TRBD2 covers 9 bases. This CDR3 contains 14 residues. Losses at the gene ends were 5 bases for V and 4 bases for J; bases not matched to a gene: 9. CDR1 is DFQATT, CDR2 SNEGSKA, per germline (reference sequence). CDR3 in amino acids: CSAERLAGQYEQYF. CDR3 DNA sequence: TGCAGTGCTGAACGTCTAGCGGGACAGTACGAGCAGTACTTC.

There are a few counts of this clonotype. The chain is built from TRBV6-5 and TRBJ2-1; D possibly matches TRBD1 or TRBD2 (5 bases each). Trimming shortened V by 0 bases and J by 8 bases, and 23 bases separated the two germline ends. The CDR3 spans 18 residues. Germline CDR1 and CDR2: MNHEY and SVGAGI. In DNA form, the CDR3 reads TGTGCCAGCAGTTACTCGGGAGTCGGCGGGCCCTGGGGCTATGAGCAGTTCTTC. Translated, it gives CASSYSGVGGPWGYEQFF.

This clonotype was observed at least ten times. A read error may produce the germline difference seen at one junction end. This chain uses TRBV5-1 with TRBJ1-4; a possible D gene is TRBD1 (5 bases). This CDR3 region has 17 residues. Per the germline V gene, CDR1 is SGHRS and CDR2 is YFSETQ. The CDR3 region has the DNA TGCGCCAGCAGATTGGGGTTCCAATCAGGGAGTAATGAAAAACTGTTTTTT. This gives the protein CASRLGFQSGSNEKLFF. The whole variable domain, filled in from reference TRBV5-1 and TRBJ1-4, reads KAGVTQTPRYLIKTRGQQVTLSCSPISGHRSVSWYQQTPGQGLQFLFEYFSETQRNKGNFPGRFSGRQFSNSRSEMNVSTLELGDSALYLCASRLGFQSGSNEKLFFGSGTQLSVL.

In its sample, this clonotype was seen a few times. This rearrangement joins TRBV29-1 to TRBJ2-7; 10 bases fit TRBD2. Germline V lookup: CDR1 SQVTM, CDR2 ANQGSEA. The V and J ends lost 2 bases and 3 bases, in that order; junction bases with no gene match: 4. The CDR3 is 14 amino acids. The CDR3, as DNA: TGCAGCGTTGAACTAGCGGGAGCTGGCTACGAGCAGTACTTC. Encoded protein: CSVELAGAGYEQYF.

This clonotype appeared many times. This chain connects TRBV6-2 or TRBV6-3 to TRBJ1-5; no reliable D call. The CDR3 extends over 13 amino acids. V lost 5 bases, J lost 4 bases, and 9 bases lay in between. From germline, CDR1 is MNHEY and CDR2 SVGEGT. CDR3 in amino acids: CASSPVENQPQHF. CDR3 nucleotides: TGTGCCAGCAGTCCAGTAGAAAATCAGCCCCAGCATTTT.

This chain joins TRBV5-6 and TRBJ1-5; TRBD1 agrees at 9 bases. Germline assignment: CDR1 SGHDT and CDR2 YYEEEE. This CDR3 region has 16 residues. Trimming at V came to 1 base and at J to 6 bases, leaving 8 bases not matched to a gene. This chain's CDR3 is CASSLTGQGSSQPQHF. As DNA, the CDR3 is TGTGCCAGCAGCTTGACGGGACAGGGCTCGAGTCAGCCCCAGCATTTT.

Worth noting for this clonotype: A read error is possible here, since a much larger clone lies one base away. The gene calls are TRBV10-3 and TRBJ2-7; D may be TRBD2 (6 bases). Germline assignment: CDR1 ENHRY and CDR2 SYGVKD. The CDR3 is made up of 14 amino acids. This CDR3 is CAISEASDSYEQCF. The CDR3 bases are TGTGCCATCAGTGAAGCTAGCGACTCCTACGAGCAGTGCTTC.

This clonotype was seen a handful of times. The chain combines TRBV2 with TRBJ2-1; D call uncertain. Germline loops: CDR1 SNHLY, CDR2 FYNNEI. The V and J ends lost 8 bases and 8 bases respectively, with 10 bases between them. The CDR3 is 11 residues long. The CDR3 here is CASAASHEQFF. The CDR3 nucleotides are TGTGCCAGCGCGGCCAGCCATGAGCAGTTCTTC.

This clonotype was picked up many times. The chain recombines TRBV20-1 with TRBJ1-4, with a tentative D call TRBD1 (6 bases). Germline values: CDR1 DFQATT, CDR2 SNEGSKA (reference sequence). The CDR3 contains 11 residues. Trimming took 5 bases from V and 10 from J, leaving 11 bases between them. Here the CDR3 DNA reads TGCAGTGCTGACCAGGACAGAAAACTGTTTTTT. Protein product: CSADQDRKLFF.

The V gene is TRBV7-9, the J gene TRBJ2-7; the D is unclear. V gave up 4 bases and J gave up 6 bases, with 13 bases separating them. The CDR3 sequence is 13 residues long. The germline V gene encodes CDR1 SEHNR and CDR2 FQNEAQ (reference sequence). The CDR3 region has the DNA TGTGCCAGCAGCTCATCTGATCCGGGCGAGCAGTACTTC. As protein: CASSSSDPGEQYF.

The genes are TRBV2 and TRBJ2-1; 10 nucleotides align to TRBD2. The CDR3 spans 15 residues. V was clipped by 4 bases and J by 9 bases; unmatched bases: 9. From germline, CDR1 is SNHLY and CDR2 FYNNEI. The DNA of the CDR3 is TGTGCCAGCAGTGTGATAGCGGGAGGTCGCGGTGAGCAGTTCTTC. This encodes CASSVIAGGRGEQFF.

This clonotype was recorded at least ten times. V usage is TRBV6-2 or TRBV6-3 and J usage is TRBJ2-7; D gene ambiguous. CDR1 is MNHEY, CDR2 SVGEGT, per germline. CDR3 length: 13 amino acids. Between the trimmed V and J ends, which lost 8 bases and 1 base, there was a span of 12 bases. The DNA of the CDR3 is TGTGCCAGCCGATACTCCGGGTCCTACGAGCAGTACTTC. This encodes CASRYSGSYEQYF.

The CDR3 DNA follows: TGTGCCAGCTCACCAGGGCGACAGGGAAGGTCCTACGAGCAGTACTTC. As protein: CASSPGRQGRSYEQYF. The chain employs TRBV18 and TRBJ2-7, with 7 nucleotides matching TRBD1. The trim removed 2 bases at V and 1 base at J, leaving 8 bases unmatched. CDR3 size: 16 residues. Germline lookup yields CDR1 KGHSH and CDR2 LQKENI.

This clonotype was seen a handful of times. The chain links TRBV28 to TRBJ2-5; no firm D call. This CDR3 is built from 11 residues. The V end lost 6 bases, the J end lost 5 bases, and 7 bases lay between the germline ends. Germline CDR1 reads MDHEN; CDR2 reads SYDVKM. Here the CDR3 reads CASRLRETQYF. The CDR3 DNA reads TGTGCCAGCAGGCTAAGGGAGACCCAGTACTTC.

The chain links TRBV27 to TRBJ2-3; D unclear. Trimming removed 6 bases at V and 0 bases at J, with 4 bases between. CDR1 is MNHEY and CDR2 is SMNVEV in the germline V gene (reference sequence). There are 12 residues in the CDR3. CDR3 sequence reads: CASRSSTDTQYF. The CDR3 nucleotides read TGTGCCAGCAGAAGCAGCACAGATACGCAGTATTTT.

The genes are TRBV7-9 and TRBJ1-3, with D unresolved. V shed 7 bases and J shed 0 bases, with 10 bases lying between them. Germline-derived CDR1 and CDR2 are SEHNR and FQNEAQ (reference sequence). The CDR3 length is 14 residues. CDR3 in DNA: TGTGCCAGCATCGGCCGGGCCTCTGGAAACACCATATATTTT. Its translation: CASIGRASGNTIYF.

This clonotype came up a few times. The J gene is TRBJ2-5, the V gene TRBV28, with 7 bases that match TRBD1. J lost 3 bases, V lost 8 bases, and 6 bases had no gene match. CDR1 and CDR2 from the germline V gene are MDHEN and SYDVKM. The CDR3 extends over 13 amino acids. CDR3 residues: CASRRGRKETQYF. CDR3 nucleotides: TGTGCCAGCCGTAGGGGGCGGAAAGAGACCCAGTACTTC. Filled out from reference TRBV28 and TRBJ2-5, the complete variable domain reads DVKVTQSSRYLVKRTGEKVFLECVQDMDHENMFWYRQDPGLGLRLIYFSYDVKMKEKGDIPEGYSVSREKKERFSLILESASTNQTSMYLCASRRGRKETQYFGPGTRLLVL.

This chain uses TRBV21-1 with TRBJ2-5; TRBD1, the table's D call, lacks a check against the DNA. TRBV21-1 constitutes a pseudogene. The CDR3 loop spans 15 amino acids. The CDR3 region has the DNA TGTGCCAGCAGCAAAGTCCCGGGACAGCAAGAGACCCAGTACTTC. Translation gives CASSKVPGQQETQYF.

As to this clonotype: One end of the junction is discordant with germline, which a read error may explain. This chain connects TRBV18 to TRBJ2-5, with 7 bases identical to TRBD1. CDR1 and CDR2 from the germline V gene are KGHSH and LQKENI. CDR3 length equals 16 residues. The CDR3 nucleotides read TGTGCCAGCTCACCCGCATCAGGGACAGTCCAAGGGACCCAGTACTTC. Encoded protein: CASSPASGTVQGTQYF. Complete variable domain (other parts from reference TRBV18 and TRBJ2-5): NAGVMQNPRHLVRRRGQEARLRCSPMKGHSHVYWYRQLPEEGLKFMVYLQKENIIDESGMPKERFSAEFPKEGPSILRIQQVVRGDSAAYFCASSPASGTVQGTQYFGPGTRLLVL.

This clonotype was counted many times. The J gene is TRBJ2-5, the V gene TRBV29-1; D is ambiguous. The CDR3 runs 12 residues. Trimming pared 4 bases from V and 6 bases from J, leaving 12 bases between. Per germline, CDR1 SQVTM and CDR2 ANQGSEA. CDR3 nucleotides: TGCAGCGTTGTTCGGCCTGCAAAGACCCAGTACTTC. This translates into CSVVRPAKTQYF. Filled out from reference TRBV29-1 and TRBJ2-5, the complete variable domain reads SAVISQKPSRDICQRGTSLTIQCQVDSQVTMMFWYRQQPGQSLTLIATANQGSEATYESGFVIDKFPISRPNLTFSTLTVSNMSPEDSSIYLCSVVRPAKTQYFGPGTRLLVL.

For the CDR3, the DNA is TGTGCCAGTAGTATAGGAGGCGGAGAACCCAACTATGGCTACACCTTC. It is translated as CASSIGGGEPNYGYTF. This chain connects TRBV19 to TRBJ1-2; D is uncertain. This CDR3 has 16 residues. Germline V gene sequence: CDR1 LNHDA, CDR2 SQIVND (reference sequence). The V and J ends lost 1 base and 2 bases respectively, with 14 bases between them.

This clonotype came up many times. The rearrangement uses TRBV30 and TRBJ1-2; D uncertain. The germline V and J ends were trimmed by 2 bases and 0 bases, with 13 bases remaining between them. The CDR3 length is 15 residues. Germline loops: CDR1 GTSNPN, CDR2 SVGIG (reference sequence). The CDR3, as DNA: TGTGCCTGGAGTTTGACTTTCTCGACTAACTATGGCTACACCTTC. Its protein is CAWSLTFSTNYGYTF.

There are many counts of this clonotype. The J gene is TRBJ2-1, the V gene TRBV30, with D unresolved. This CDR3 region has 13 residues. V was pared by 1 base and J by 1 base, with 5 bases between. Germline CDR1 is GTSNPN and CDR2 is SVGIG (reference sequence). The CDR3 region is CAWSGGSYNEQFF. Here the CDR3 DNA reads TGTGCCTGGAGTGGGGGTTCCTACAATGAGCAGTTCTTC.